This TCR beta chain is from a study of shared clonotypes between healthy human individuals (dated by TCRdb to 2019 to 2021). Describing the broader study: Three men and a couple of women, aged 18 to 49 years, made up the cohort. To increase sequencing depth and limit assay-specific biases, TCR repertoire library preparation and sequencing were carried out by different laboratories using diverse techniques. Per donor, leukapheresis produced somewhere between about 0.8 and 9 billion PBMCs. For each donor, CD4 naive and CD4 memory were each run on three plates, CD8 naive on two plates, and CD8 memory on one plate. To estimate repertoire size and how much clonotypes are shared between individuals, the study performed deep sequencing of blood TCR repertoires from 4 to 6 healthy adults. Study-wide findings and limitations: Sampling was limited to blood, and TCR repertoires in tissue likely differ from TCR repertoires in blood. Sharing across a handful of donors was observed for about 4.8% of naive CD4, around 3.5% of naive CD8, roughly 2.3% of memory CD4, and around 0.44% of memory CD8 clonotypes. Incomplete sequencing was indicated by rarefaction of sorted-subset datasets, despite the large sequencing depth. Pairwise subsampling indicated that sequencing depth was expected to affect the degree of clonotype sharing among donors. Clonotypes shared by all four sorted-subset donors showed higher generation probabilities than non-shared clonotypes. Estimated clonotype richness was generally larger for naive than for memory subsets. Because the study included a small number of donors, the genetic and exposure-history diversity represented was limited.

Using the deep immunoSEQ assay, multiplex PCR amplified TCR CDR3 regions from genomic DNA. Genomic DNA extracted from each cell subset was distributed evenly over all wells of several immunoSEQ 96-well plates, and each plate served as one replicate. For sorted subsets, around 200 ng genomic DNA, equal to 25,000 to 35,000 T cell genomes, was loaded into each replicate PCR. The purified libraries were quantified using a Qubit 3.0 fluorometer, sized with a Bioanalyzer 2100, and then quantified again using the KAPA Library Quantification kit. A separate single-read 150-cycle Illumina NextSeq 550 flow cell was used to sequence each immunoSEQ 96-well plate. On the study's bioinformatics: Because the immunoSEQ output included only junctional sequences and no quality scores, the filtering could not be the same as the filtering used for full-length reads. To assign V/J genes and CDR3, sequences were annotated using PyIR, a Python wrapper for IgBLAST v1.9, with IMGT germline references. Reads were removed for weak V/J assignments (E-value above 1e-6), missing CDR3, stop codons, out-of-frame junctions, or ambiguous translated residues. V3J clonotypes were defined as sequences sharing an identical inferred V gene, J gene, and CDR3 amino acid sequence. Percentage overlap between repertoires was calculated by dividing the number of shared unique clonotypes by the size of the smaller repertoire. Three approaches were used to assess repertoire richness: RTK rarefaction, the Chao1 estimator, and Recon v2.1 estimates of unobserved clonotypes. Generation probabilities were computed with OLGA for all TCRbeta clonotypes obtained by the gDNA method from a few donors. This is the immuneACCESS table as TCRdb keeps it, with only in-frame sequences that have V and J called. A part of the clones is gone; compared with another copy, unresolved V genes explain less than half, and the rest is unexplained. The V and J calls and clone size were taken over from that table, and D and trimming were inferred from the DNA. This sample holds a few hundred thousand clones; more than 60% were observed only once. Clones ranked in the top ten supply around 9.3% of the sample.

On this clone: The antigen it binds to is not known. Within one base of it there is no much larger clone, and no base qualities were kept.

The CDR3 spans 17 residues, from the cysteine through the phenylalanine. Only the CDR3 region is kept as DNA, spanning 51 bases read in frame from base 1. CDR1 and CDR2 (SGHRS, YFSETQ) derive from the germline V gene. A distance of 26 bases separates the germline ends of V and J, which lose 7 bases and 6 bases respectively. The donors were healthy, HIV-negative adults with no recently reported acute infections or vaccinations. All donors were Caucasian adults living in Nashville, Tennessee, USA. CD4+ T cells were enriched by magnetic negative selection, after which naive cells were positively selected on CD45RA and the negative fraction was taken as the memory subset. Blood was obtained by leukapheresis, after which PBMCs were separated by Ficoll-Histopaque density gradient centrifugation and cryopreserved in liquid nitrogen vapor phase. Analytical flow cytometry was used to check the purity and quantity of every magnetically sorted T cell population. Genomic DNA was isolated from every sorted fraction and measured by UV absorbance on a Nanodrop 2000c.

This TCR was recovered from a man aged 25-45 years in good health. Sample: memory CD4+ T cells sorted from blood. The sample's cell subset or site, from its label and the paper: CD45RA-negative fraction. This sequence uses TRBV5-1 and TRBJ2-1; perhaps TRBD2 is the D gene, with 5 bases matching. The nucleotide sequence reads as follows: TGCGCCAGCTCTGGGATCCACGGACGGGGAGCGCTCAATGAGCAGTTCTTC. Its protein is CASSGIHGRGALNEQFF.